This TCR beta chain was obtained from a study of cytomegalovirus exposure and HLA in healthy donors. Study-level results: For most TCR beta V segments, an earlier analysis put the productive rate at about 87% or about 30% of the time. Three CMV-associated chains proved CMV antigen-specific in vitro.

Between the trimmed V and J ends, which lost 2 bases and 1 base, there was a span of 6 bases. The CDR3 covers 15 residues. Germline V lookup: CDR1 MNHEY, CDR2 SMNVEV (reference sequence). On this clone itself: Antigen specificity is unknown.

Primers included in the PCR were 60 Vbeta and 13 Jbeta primers. Method: immunoSEQ multiplex PCR; TCRdb's copy keeps in-frame clones and lacks some. In the table there are more than 85,000 clones, over 60% of which are singletons. The chain links TRBV27 to TRBJ2-6; weak D call: TRBD2 (6 bases). The source material was PBMCs. This TCR was sampled from a woman aged 60 to 75 in good health and CMV-seropositive. This chain's CDR3 is CASSLRGSGANVLTF. The CDR3 DNA sequence: TGTGCCAGCAGTTTACGGGGGTCTGGGGCCAACGTCCTGACTTTC.